Sequencing of this T cell receptor beta chain was carried out in a study of T cell responses to AZD1222 COVID-19 vaccine. This CDR3 has 16 amino acids. V was pared by 7 bases and J by 3 bases, with 21 bases between. CDR1 is LNHNV and CDR2 is YYDKDF in the germline V gene (reference sequence). Assay: immunoSEQ multiplex PCR; the TCRdb copy retains only in-frame clones and omits some. The data show 150,000 to 200,000 clones, approximately 94% seen once. The TCR sequence derives from an adult in good health. This chain connects TRBV15 to TRBJ1-2, with D possibly being TRBD1 (5 bases). Here the sequenced sample was peripheral blood, taken on day 0 of AZD1222 vaccination. The CDR3 reads CATTTGDAGRHYGYTF. Here the CDR3 DNA reads TGTGCCACCACCACGGGGGACGCGGGGAGGCACTATGGCTACACCTTC.